The 30 T cell receptor beta chains presented below share a single source sample, sequenced in a study of CD8 T cells in ankylosing spondylitis. Antigen specificity for these receptors is unknown. TCRdb processed the 5' RACE reads anew with MiXCR; each CDR3 protein has one entry. The repertoire holds 670,000 or so distinct CDR3 sequences, around 17% seen once, with about a fifth in the top ten. Whole-study findings and limits: Characteristic of ankylosing spondylitis blood, it appeared, was a TCR beta motif comprising several highly homologous variants.

The material sequenced was blood, either unsorted or a sorted T cell fraction (not recorded which). The receptors originated from a male donor with ankylosing spondylitis.

This chain links TRBV15 with TRBJ2-5; D is ambiguous. V lost 0 bases and J lost 5, with 10 bases in between. This CDR3 has 14 residues. Germline CDR1 is LNHNV and CDR2 is YYDKDF (reference sequence). For the CDR3, the DNA is TGTGCCACCAGCAGAGAAGGTGGTAGGGAGACCCAGTACTTC. Translation gives CATSREGGRETQYF.

Only a few counts were recorded for this clonotype. CDR3 region: CATSDVRDTQYF. The CDR3 DNA is TGTGCCACCAGTGATGTTAGGGATACGCAGTATTTT. This chain connects TRBV24-1 to TRBJ2-3; D gene ambiguous. V was pared by 3 bases and J by 6 bases, with 6 bases between. The CDR3 is made up of 12 amino acids. Germline V gene sequence: CDR1 KGHDR, CDR2 SFDVKD.

The chain carries TRBV12-3 or TRBV12-4 and TRBJ2-3; TRBD1 is a possible D gene (5 bases). The V end lost 6 bases, the J end lost 4 bases, and 23 bases lay between the germline ends. The CDR3 is 17 amino acids. The CDR3 protein is CASSAPSGRVLSDTQYF. The CDR3 nucleotides are TGTGCCAGCAGCGCCCCTTCGGGCAGGGTTCTTTCAGATACGCAGTATTTT.

This clonotype was recorded a few times. J is TRBJ1-1 and V is TRBV12-3 or TRBV12-4; D is perhaps TRBD1 (6 bases). The CDR3 is 14 amino acids. V lost 9 bases and J lost 1, with 15 bases in between. CDR3 sequence (DNA): TGTGCCAGTGGGTACGGGGGCACGAACACTGAAGCTTTCTTT. It yields the protein CASGYGGTNTEAFF.

This clonotype was counted a few times. The gene calls are TRBV9 and TRBJ1-4; 8 bases fit TRBD1. Germline V gives CDR1 SGDLS, CDR2 YYNGEE. This CDR3 has 15 residues. V lost 3 bases to trimming and J lost 5 bases; unmatched junction nucleotides: 6. Here the CDR3 DNA reads TGTGCCAGCAGCGACCCGGGACAGGTCAATGAAAAACTGTTTTTT. Amino acids: CASSDPGQVNEKLFF.

The J gene is TRBJ2-5, the V gene TRBV9; 9 nucleotides agree with TRBD2. Trimming removed 2 bases from V and 5 bases from J; junction bases left unmatched: 7. The CDR3 spans 15 residues. Germline CDR1 SGDLS, CDR2 YYNGEE. The CDR3 protein is CASSVTAGGPETQYF. The CDR3 bases are TGTGCCAGCAGCGTGACGGCGGGGGGGCCCGAGACCCAGTACTTC.

This chain links TRBV19 with TRBJ2-1; 11 bases agree with TRBD1. The CDR3 is 13 residues long. CDR1 is LNHDA and CDR2 is SQIVND in the germline V gene (reference sequence). Trimming cost V 7 bases and J 9 bases; bases outside gene matches: 5. CDR3 protein: CASTDRGRGEQFF. CDR3 in DNA: TGTGCCAGTACGGACAGGGGGCGGGGTGAGCAGTTCTTC.

This clonotype has only a few counts. The rearrangement links TRBV7-2 to TRBJ1-1; TRBD1 aligns across 7 bases. The CDR3 runs to 14 residues. With V trimmed by 5 bases and J by 3 bases, 6 bases remained unmatched. Germline V gives CDR1 SGHTA, CDR2 FQGNSA. The DNA of the CDR3 is TGTGCCAGCAGCGAAACGACAGGGTACACTGAAGCTTTCTTT. It encodes CASSETTGYTEAFF. The full variable domain, with the rest looked up from reference TRBV7-2 and TRBJ1-1, is GAGVSQSPSNKVTEKGKDVELRCDPISGHTALYWYRQSLGQGLEFLIYFQGNSAPDKSGLPSDRFSAERTGGSVSTLTIQRTQQEDSAVYLCASSETTGYTEAFFGQGTRLTVV.

This clonotype was detected only a few times. This chain links TRBV29-1 with TRBJ2-3, with D unclear. The CDR3 consists of 14 residues. The V and J ends lost 1 base and 0 bases respectively, with 8 bases between them. CDR1 is SQVTM, CDR2 ANQGSEA, per germline. In DNA form, the CDR3 reads TGCAGCGTTGAAGGCACCTTTAGCACAGATACGCAGTATTTT. Amino acids: CSVEGTFSTDTQYF.

There are a few counts of this clonotype. The DNA for the CDR3 is TGTGCCAGCAGCACGAGGGGACAGGGAGGCACCGGGGAGCTGTTTTTT. This codes for CASSTRGQGGTGELFF. V usage is TRBV7-9 and J usage is TRBJ2-2, with TRBD1 matching over 9 bases. The ends lost 5 bases at V and 4 bases at J; junction bases unmatched: 8. The CDR3 sequence is 16 residues long. Germline V gene data show CDR1 as SEHNR and CDR2 as FQNEAQ (reference sequence).

The CDR3 here is CASSSITTGELFF. Here the CDR3 DNA reads TGTGCCAGCAGCTCAATAACAACCGGGGAGCTGTTTTTT. V gene TRBV7-9 combines with J gene TRBJ2-2; the D is unclear. The CDR3 has 13 amino acids. Germline CDR1 is SEHNR and CDR2 is FQNEAQ (reference sequence). Deletions cut 4 bases from V and 5 bases from J, with 8 bases between. The variable domain in full, with the rest retrieved from reference TRBV7-9 and TRBJ2-2, is DTGVSQNPRHKITKRGQNVTFRCDPISEHNRLYWYRQTLGQGPEFLTYFQNEAQLEKSRLLSDRFSAERPKGSFSTLEIQRTEQGDSAMYLCASSSITTGELFFGEGSRLTVL.

The V and J genes are TRBV7-2 and TRBJ2-1; the match to TRBD2 covers 7 bases. The length of the CDR3 is 14 residues. Germline CDR1 reads SGHTA; CDR2 reads FQGNSA. V was clipped by 6 bases and J by 7 bases; unmatched bases: 9. In DNA, the CDR3 is TGTGCCAGCAGTCGGGGAGGGAGCCTGAATGAGCAGTTCTTC. Translation: CASSRGGSLNEQFF.

CDR3 region: CASSLGSADFYEQYF. The DNA for the CDR3 is TGTGCCAGCAGCTTGGGGTCCGCAGACTTCTACGAGCAGTACTTC. This chain joins TRBV5-6 and TRBJ2-7, with no clear D. There are 15 residues in the CDR3. From germline, CDR1 is SGHDT and CDR2 YYEEEE. Trimming removed 0 bases at V and 3 bases at J, with 13 bases between.

V and J are TRBV21-1 and TRBJ2-1; the D call in the table, TRBD1, was not verified against the DNA. TRBV21-1 is assigned pseudogene status. The CDR3 sequence is 12 residues long. CDR3 nucleotide sequence: TGTGCCACCCGGGGGCCCCCCTATGAGCAGTTCTTC. It is translated as CATRGPPYEQFF.

Here the CDR3 DNA reads TGTGCCAGCAGCTATACCAGCAGCGGACCCTCCTACGAGCAGTACTTC. It yields the protein CASSYTSSGPSYEQYF. The chain has TRBV11-2 and TRBJ2-7; the D gene is possibly TRBD2 (5 bases). V was cut by 4 bases and J by 0 bases, with 16 bases left in between. Germline-derived CDR1 and CDR2 are SGHAT and FQNNGV. This CDR3 is built from 16 residues.

The chain joins TRBV30 to TRBJ2-3; TRBD2 matches 11 bases. The CDR3 runs to 15 residues. Germline V gene data show CDR1 as GTSNPN and CDR2 as SVGIG (reference sequence). J was trimmed by 0 bases and V by 8 bases; bases with no gene match: 7. The CDR3 loop reads CAQGLAELSTDTQYF. The DNA for the CDR3 is TGTGCCCAGGGACTAGCGGAGCTTAGCACAGATACGCAGTATTTT.

The chain couples TRBV20-1 to TRBJ2-5, with a weak D call TRBD1 (5 bases). The CDR3 runs 15 residues. Trimming pared 1 base from V and 2 bases from J, leaving 14 bases between. Germline assignment: CDR1 DFQATT and CDR2 SNEGSKA (reference sequence). Here the CDR3 reads CSARGGSNRQETQYF. The CDR3 bases are TGCAGTGCTAGAGGTGGGTCCAACAGGCAAGAGACCCAGTACTTC.

Concerning this clonotype itself: A read error is possible here, since a much larger clone lies one base away. The chain combines TRBV4-1 with TRBJ2-3; D gene uncertain. Per germline, CDR1 MGHRA and CDR2 YSYEKL. V gave up 4 bases and J gave up 0 bases, with 17 bases separating them. The CDR3 has 17 residues. CDR3 bases: TGCGCCAGCAGCCTAGATTCCCGAGAGTCAAGCACAGATACGCAGTATTTT. Protein sequence: CASSLDSRESSTDTQYF.

This clonotype was observed a handful of times. For the CDR3, the DNA is TGTGCCAGCAGCTTAGCGGGGCCCTCCTACAATGAGCAGTTCTTC. Protein: CASSLAGPSYNEQFF. V usage is TRBV7-9 and J usage is TRBJ2-1; TRBD1 might be the D (5 bases). V dropped 0 bases and J dropped 0 bases, with 6 bases sitting between them. CDR3 length: 15 amino acids. Germline lookup yields CDR1 SEHNR and CDR2 FQNEAQ (reference sequence).

The chain joins TRBV12-3 or TRBV12-4 to TRBJ2-3, with 7 positions matching TRBD1. Losses at the gene ends were 5 bases for V and 4 bases for J; bases not matched to a gene: 6. The CDR3 has 14 amino acids. CDR3 in DNA: TGTGCCAGCAGTCCACGGGACAGCTCAGATACGCAGTATTTT. This translates into CASSPRDSSDTQYF.

This clonotype was picked up a small number of times. The V call is TRBV3-1, the J call TRBJ2-1; possibly TRBD2 for D (5 bases). Trimming cost V 2 bases and J 6 bases, with 11 bases left between them. From germline, CDR1 is LGHDT and CDR2 YNNKEL (reference sequence). This CDR3 comprises 14 residues. CDR3: CASSQRERINEQFF. CDR3 nucleotides: TGTGCCAGCAGCCAAAGAGAGCGGATCAATGAGCAGTTCTTC.

V is TRBV18 and J is TRBJ2-5; 7 bases match TRBD1. The V gene end was trimmed by 0 bases and the J gene end by 2 bases; junction bases not matched to a gene: 3. The CDR3 runs 15 residues. Germline CDR1 and CDR2: KGHSH and LQKENI. CDR3 DNA sequence: TGTGCCAGCTCACCACCCGGGACAGTACAAGAGACCCAGTACTTC. Encoded protein: CASSPPGTVQETQYF.

The chain couples TRBV5-1 to TRBJ2-1; no clear D gene. CDR3 length equals 16 residues. Germline-derived CDR1 and CDR2 are SGHRS and YFSETQ. V lost 0 bases to trimming and J lost 0 bases, with 10 bases between them. CDR3 sequence (DNA): TGCGCCAGCAGCTTGGAAGGCGACTTCTCCTACAATGAGCAGTTCTTC. As protein: CASSLEGDFSYNEQFF.

This clonotype was counted a few times. The CDR3 loop is CSVVPREGSNYGYTF. Written as DNA, the CDR3 is TGCAGCGTTGTACCCCGGGAGGGCTCAAACTATGGCTACACCTTC. The V gene is TRBV29-1, the J gene TRBJ1-2; D remains ambiguous. The V gene's germline CDR1 is SQVTM and CDR2 ANQGSEA. This CDR3 has 15 amino acids. V lost 4 bases to trimming and J lost 2 bases, with 17 bases between them.

V usage is TRBV9 and J usage is TRBJ2-1, with 7 nucleotides matching TRBD2. J lost 7 bases, V lost 3 bases, and 13 bases had no gene match. The CDR3 has 16 residues. CDR1 SGDLS and CDR2 YYNGEE come from the germline V gene. The CDR3 nucleotides are TGTGCCAGCAGCGGGGGAGTCCCCAAAGCGGGAAATGAGCAGTTCTTC. Translation: CASSGGVPKAGNEQFF.

In its sample, this clonotype was seen a few times. The chain carries TRBV24-1 and TRBJ2-1; TRBD2 matches at 16 bases. Germline V gene lookup returns CDR1 KGHDR and CDR2 SFDVKD. Trimming removed 1 base from V and 1 base from J; junction bases left unmatched: 3. The CDR3 extends over 19 amino acids. The CDR3 sequence is CATSDFGTSGRGSYNEQFF. The CDR3, as DNA: TGTGCCACCAGTGATTTCGGGACTAGCGGGAGGGGGTCCTACAATGAGCAGTTCTTC.

This rearrangement joins TRBV29-1 to TRBJ1-1; D gene uncertain. The CDR3 spans 12 residues. Germline lookup yields CDR1 SQVTM and CDR2 ANQGSEA. V dropped 3 bases and J dropped 6 bases, with 11 bases sitting between them. The CDR3 loop reads CSVELGLPEAFF. CDR3 DNA: TGCAGCGTTGAGTTAGGTCTTCCTGAAGCTTTCTTT.

This clonotype was seen more than once but under ten times. This chain links TRBV20-1 with TRBJ2-2, with 15 bases that match TRBD2. The CDR3 totals 16 residues. V lost 3 bases to trimming and J lost 5 bases; unmatched junction nucleotides: 4. Germline V gene sequence: CDR1 DFQATT, CDR2 SNEGSKA (reference sequence). The CDR3, as DNA: TGCAGTGCTAGTCGGACTAGCGGGAGGGGAACCGGGGAGCTGTTTTTT. Its translation is CSASRTSGRGTGELFF.

This clonotype was counted many times. This chain uses TRBV12-3 or TRBV12-4 with TRBJ1-2; D perhaps matches TRBD1 (6 bases). V was trimmed by 3 bases and J by 6 bases, leaving 11 bases between them. The CDR3 extends over 13 amino acids. The CDR3 DNA sequence: TGTGCCAGCAGTTTTGGGCAGGGGAATGGCTACACCTTC. Encoded protein: CASSFGQGNGYTF.

This clonotype came up many times. V and J are TRBV29-1 and TRBJ2-7; 8 nucleotides line up with TRBD1. The V gene end was trimmed by 6 bases and the J gene end by 2 bases; junction bases not matched to a gene: 9. Germline CDR1 is SQVTM and CDR2 is ANQGSEA. The CDR3 has 14 residues. The CDR3 sequence is CSVKSSQGAYEQYF. The DNA for the CDR3 is TGCAGCGTGAAATCGTCACAGGGGGCCTACGAGCAGTACTTC.